This TCR beta chain was captured by sequencing in a study of shared clonotypes between healthy human individuals. Repertoires were generated with immunoSEQ multiplex PCR, while TCRdb's copy carries only in-frame clones and drops some. This table has over a million clones, around 97% appearing once. In germline, CDR1 is SGHRS, CDR2 YFSETQ. This CDR3 region has 20 residues. Trimming removed 4 bases from V and 0 bases from J; junction bases left unmatched: 15. This clone was recorded once. This chain uses TRBV5-1 with TRBJ2-6, with 8 nucleotides matching TRBD1. The sequence was obtained from a man aged 30 to 45 in good health. The specimen sequenced was naive CD4+ T cells sorted from blood. Stated subset: CD45RA+ positively selected. CDR3 nucleotide sequence: TGCGCCAGCAGCCCCACGTCAGGGGACAGGCAGTCCTCTGGGGCCAACGTCCTGACTTTC. Residues: CASSPTSGDRQSSGANVLTF.